This T cell receptor beta chain derives from a study of T-cell reconstitution after alpha-beta-depleted transplantation in children. Unique molecular identifiers were built into the TCRbeta library. A single record per CDR3 protein comes from TCRdb applying MiXCR to the PCR reads. The sample consists of 500,000 or so distinct CDR3 sequences, 32% of them appearing once. The CDR3 length is 13 residues. V dropped 5 bases and J dropped 8 bases, with 10 bases sitting between them. From germline, CDR1 is SGHTA and CDR2 FQGNSA. This clonotype has only a few counts. This clonotype was obtained from a human donor who donated a stem cell graft to a child with aplastic anemia. The sequences come from PBMCs from the stem cell graft donor, collected from the stem cell graft. The J gene is TRBJ1-6, the V gene TRBV7-2; D is perhaps TRBD1 (5 bases). The CDR3 here is CASSLDRDSPLHF. The CDR3 nucleotides are TGTGCCAGCAGCCTCGACAGAGATTCACCCCTCCACTTT.